A selection of T cell receptor beta chains follows, all from one sample in a study of patients and donors after allogeneic stem cell transplantation. Using its own MiXCR run on the RT-PCR reads, TCRdb lists one record per CDR3 protein. The sample consists of 190,000 or so distinct CDR3 sequences, 40% to 45% of them appearing once. Sequenced input: blood, either unsorted or a sorted T cell fraction (not recorded which). The origin of the receptors is a human donor who was either an allogeneic HSCT recipient or a stem cell or donor lymphocyte infusion donor (not recorded which). It is not recorded whose cells these are; they may come from a transplant donor. Each CDR3 is given with its conserved first and last residue. D genes are given only for firm matches. For some rows the clone size is stated as once, few or many, or as a class when expanded; others skip it.

abundance: few; v_gene: TRBV12-3/TRBV12-4; j_gene: TRBJ2-7; d_gene: TRBD2; CDR3aa: CASSHPASGLFYEQYF; CDR3nt: TGTGCCAGCAGCCACCCGGCTAGCGGGCTCTTCTACGAGCAGTACTTC
abundance: many; v_gene: TRBV15; j_gene: TRBJ1-4; d_gene: .; CDR3aa: CATSRGRRGTTNEKLFF; CDR3nt: TGTGCCACCAGCAGAGGCAGGAGAGGAACAACTAATGAAAAACTGTTTTTT
abundance: .; v_gene: TRBV4-1; j_gene: TRBJ1-5; d_gene: .; CDR3aa: CASSQEGGGDNQPQHF; CDR3nt: TGCGCCAGCAGCCAAGAGGGAGGCGGGGACAATCAGCCCCAGCATTTT
abundance: once; v_gene: TRBV14; j_gene: TRBJ2-1; d_gene: .; CDR3aa: CASSQESRTPWSEQFF; CDR3nt: TGTGCCAGCAGCCAAGAGTCTCGGACCCCCTGGAGTGAGCAGTTCTTC
abundance: few; v_gene: TRBV28; j_gene: TRBJ1-3; d_gene: .; CDR3aa: CASSLMVVPSGNTIYF; CDR3nt: TGTGCCAGCAGTTTAATGGTAGTTCCTTCTGGAAACACCATATATTTT
abundance: .; v_gene: TRBV7-2; j_gene: TRBJ1-5; d_gene: .; CDR3aa: CASSFKQGGQPQHF; CDR3nt: TGTGCCAGCAGCTTTAAACAGGGAGGTCAGCCCCAGCATTTT
abundance: .; v_gene: TRBV5-1; j_gene: TRBJ2-1; d_gene: .; CDR3aa: CASSLGAGSSYNEQFF; CDR3nt: TGCGCCAGCAGCTTGGGCGCGGGTAGCTCCTACAATGAGCAGTTCTTC
abundance: few; v_gene: TRBV12-3/TRBV12-4; j_gene: TRBJ1-6; d_gene: TRBD1; CDR3aa: CASSFGTGGLAPLHF; CDR3nt: TGTGCCAGCAGTTTCGGCACAGGGGGCTTGGCACCCCTCCACTTT
abundance: .; v_gene: TRBV4-3; j_gene: TRBJ1-2; d_gene: .; CDR3aa: CASSQDHREGYGYTF; CDR3nt: TGCGCCAGCAGCCAAGATCACCGGGAAGGGTATGGCTACACCTTC
abundance: few; v_gene: TRBV12-3/TRBV12-4; j_gene: TRBJ1-2; d_gene: .; CDR3aa: CASSIGQSSYGYTF; CDR3nt: TGTGCCAGCAGTATAGGACAGTCCTCCTATGGCTACACCTTC
abundance: .; v_gene: TRBV5-5; j_gene: TRBJ2-1; d_gene: TRBD2; CDR3aa: CASSLTSGYNEQFF; CDR3nt: TGTGCCAGCAGCTTGACTAGCGGGTACAATGAGCAGTTCTTC
abundance: .; v_gene: TRBV5-1; j_gene: TRBJ2-6; d_gene: TRBD1; CDR3aa: CASSPRTGSGANVLTF; CDR3nt: TGCGCCAGCAGCCCTAGGACAGGGTCTGGGGCCAACGTCCTGACTTTC
abundance: few; v_gene: TRBV12-3/TRBV12-4; j_gene: TRBJ1-1; d_gene: .; CDR3aa: CATAKGEAFF; CDR3nt: TGTGCCACCGCTAAAGGTGAAGCTTTCTTT
abundance: .; v_gene: TRBV4-3; j_gene: TRBJ2-1; d_gene: TRBD2; CDR3aa: CASSTGLAGPNEQFF; CDR3nt: TGCGCCAGCAGCACGGGACTAGCGGGCCCCAATGAGCAGTTCTTC
abundance: .; v_gene: TRBV25-1; j_gene: TRBJ1-2; d_gene: TRBD1; CDR3aa: CASSRTGAYGYTF; CDR3nt: TGTGCCAGCAGCAGGACAGGGGCCTATGGCTACACCTTC
abundance: .; v_gene: TRBV4-1; j_gene: TRBJ2-1; d_gene: TRBD2; CDR3aa: CASSQEPQGLNEQFF; CDR3nt: TGCGCCAGCAGCCAAGAGCCCCAGGGACTAAATGAGCAGTTCTTC
abundance: once; v_gene: TRBV27; j_gene: TRBJ1-2; d_gene: TRBD1; CDR3aa: CASSPGTVGGYTF; CDR3nt: TGTGCCAGCAGCCCCGGGACAGTGGGGGGCTACACCTTC
abundance: many; v_gene: TRBV12-3/TRBV12-4; j_gene: TRBJ1-4; d_gene: .; CDR3aa: CASSYYQEKLFF; CDR3nt: TGTGCCAGCAGCTACTATCAGGAAAAACTGTTTTTT
abundance: .; v_gene: TRBV27; j_gene: TRBJ2-1; d_gene: .; CDR3aa: CASSWGTYGSYNEQFF; CDR3nt: TGTGCCAGCAGTTGGGGGACTTACGGGTCCTACAATGAGCAGTTCTTC
abundance: .; v_gene: TRBV7-9; j_gene: TRBJ2-1; d_gene: .; CDR3aa: CASLMPGSVHNEQFF; CDR3nt: TGTGCCAGCCTAATGCCAGGGAGTGTCCACAATGAGCAGTTCTTC
abundance: .; v_gene: TRBV27; j_gene: TRBJ2-1; d_gene: TRBD1; CDR3aa: CASSRGTAYNEQFF; CDR3nt: TGTGCCAGCAGTCGTGGGACAGCCTACAATGAGCAGTTCTTC
abundance: few; v_gene: TRBV24-1; j_gene: TRBJ2-5; d_gene: .; CDR3aa: CATSDRSQETQYF; CDR3nt: TGTGCCACCAGTGATAGAAGCCAAGAGACCCAGTACTTC
abundance: .; v_gene: TRBV18; j_gene: TRBJ1-6; d_gene: .; CDR3aa: CASSPPRGVNYNSPLHF; CDR3nt: TGTGCCAGCTCACCACCAAGAGGGGTTAACTATAATTCACCCCTCCACTTT
abundance: .; v_gene: TRBV12-3/TRBV12-4; j_gene: TRBJ1-4; d_gene: .; CDR3aa: CASSLNLEKLFF; CDR3nt: TGTGCCAGCAGCCTCAATTTGGAAAAACTGTTTTTT
abundance: .; v_gene: TRBV4-1; j_gene: TRBJ1-1; d_gene: .; CDR3aa: CASSQGETGLAFF; CDR3nt: TGCGCCAGCAGCCAAGGGGAGACTGGTTTAGCTTTCTTT
abundance: .; v_gene: TRBV14; j_gene: TRBJ2-7; d_gene: .; CDR3aa: CASSQDGLSEQYF; CDR3nt: TGTGCCAGCAGCCAAGATGGACTTTCCGAGCAGTACTTC
abundance: .; v_gene: TRBV5-6; j_gene: TRBJ1-1; d_gene: .; CDR3aa: CASSVRDTEAFF; CDR3nt: TGTGCCAGCAGCGTCAGGGACACTGAAGCTTTCTTT
abundance: .; v_gene: TRBV4-3; j_gene: TRBJ2-1; d_gene: .; CDR3aa: CASSPSGASSYNEQFF; CDR3nt: TGCGCCAGCAGCCCCTCAGGGGCTAGCTCCTACAATGAGCAGTTCTTC
abundance: few; v_gene: TRBV12-3/TRBV12-4; j_gene: TRBJ2-1; d_gene: TRBD1; CDR3aa: CASSSPGQGAFQTYNEQFF; CDR3nt: TGTGCCAGCAGTTCGCCGGGACAGGGGGCCTTCCAGACTTACAATGAGCAGTTCTTC
abundance: .; v_gene: TRBV6-2/TRBV6-3; j_gene: TRBJ2-1; d_gene: .; CDR3aa: CASRQRVAYNEQFF; CDR3nt: TGTGCCAGCAGGCAGCGGGTAGCCTACAATGAGCAGTTCTTC
abundance: few; v_gene: TRBV21-1; j_gene: TRBJ1-1; d_gene: .; CDR3aa: CASSKMTERNTEAFF; CDR3nt: TGTGCCAGCAGCAAAATGACGGAGAGGAACACTGAAGCTTTCTTT